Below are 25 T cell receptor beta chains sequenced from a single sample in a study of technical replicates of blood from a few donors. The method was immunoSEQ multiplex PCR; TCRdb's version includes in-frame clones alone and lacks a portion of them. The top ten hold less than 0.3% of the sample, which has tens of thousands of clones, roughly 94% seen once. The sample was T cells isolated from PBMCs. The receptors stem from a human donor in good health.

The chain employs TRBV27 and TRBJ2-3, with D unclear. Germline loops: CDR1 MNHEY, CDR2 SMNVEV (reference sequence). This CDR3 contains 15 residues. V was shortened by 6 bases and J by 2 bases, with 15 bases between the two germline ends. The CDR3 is CASSLTFSLTDTQYF. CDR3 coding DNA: TGTGCCAGCAGCCTGACTTTTTCCCTCACAGATACGCAGTATTTT.

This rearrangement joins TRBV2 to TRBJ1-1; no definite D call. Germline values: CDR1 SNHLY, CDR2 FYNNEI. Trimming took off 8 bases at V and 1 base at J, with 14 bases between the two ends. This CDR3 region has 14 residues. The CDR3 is CASGVEGRNTEAFF. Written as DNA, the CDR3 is TGTGCCAGCGGTGTAGAGGGCCGGAACACTGAAGCTTTCTTT.

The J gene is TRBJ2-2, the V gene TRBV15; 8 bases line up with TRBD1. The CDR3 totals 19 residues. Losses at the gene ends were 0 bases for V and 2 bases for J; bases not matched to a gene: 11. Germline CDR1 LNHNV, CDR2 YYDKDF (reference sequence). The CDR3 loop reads CATSRDRIAGQVNTGELFF. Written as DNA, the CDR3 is TGTGCCACCAGCAGAGATCGGATTGCGGGACAGGTTAACACCGGGGAGCTGTTTTTT.

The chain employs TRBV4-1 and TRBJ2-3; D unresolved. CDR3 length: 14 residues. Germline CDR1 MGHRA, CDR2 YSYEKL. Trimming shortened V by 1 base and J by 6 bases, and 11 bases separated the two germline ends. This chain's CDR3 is CASSQAFGPDTQYF. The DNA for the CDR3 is TGCGCCAGCAGCCAAGCCTTTGGCCCCGATACGCAGTATTTT.

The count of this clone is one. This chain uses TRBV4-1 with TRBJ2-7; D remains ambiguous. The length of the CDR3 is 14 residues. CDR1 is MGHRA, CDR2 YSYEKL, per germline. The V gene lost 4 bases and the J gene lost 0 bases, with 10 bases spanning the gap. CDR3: CASSLSDSSYEQYF. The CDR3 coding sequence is TGCGCCAGCAGCCTAAGTGATAGCTCCTACGAGCAGTACTTC.

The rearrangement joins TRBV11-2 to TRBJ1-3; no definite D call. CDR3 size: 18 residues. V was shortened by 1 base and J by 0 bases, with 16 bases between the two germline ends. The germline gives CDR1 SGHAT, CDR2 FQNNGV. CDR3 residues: CASSLVDGAYFSGNTIYF. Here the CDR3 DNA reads TGTGCCAGCAGCTTAGTTGACGGAGCCTATTTCTCTGGAAACACCATATATTTT.

The CDR3 is CASSVGDLAAYTDTQYF. The CDR3 DNA reads as TGTGCCAGCAGCGTAGGGGATTTAGCGGCCTACACAGATACGCAGTATTTT. The V call is TRBV9, the J call TRBJ2-3; possible D gene TRBD2, 6 bases. V was shortened by 0 bases and J by 2 bases, with 16 bases between the two germline ends. From germline, CDR1 is SGDLS and CDR2 YYNGEE. This CDR3 contains 17 residues.

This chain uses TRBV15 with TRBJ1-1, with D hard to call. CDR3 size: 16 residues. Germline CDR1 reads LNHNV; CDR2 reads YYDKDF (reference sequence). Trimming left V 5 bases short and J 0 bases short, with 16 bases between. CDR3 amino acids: CATSSVQARMNTEAFF. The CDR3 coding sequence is TGTGCCACCAGCTCGGTCCAGGCCAGAATGAACACTGAAGCTTTCTTT.

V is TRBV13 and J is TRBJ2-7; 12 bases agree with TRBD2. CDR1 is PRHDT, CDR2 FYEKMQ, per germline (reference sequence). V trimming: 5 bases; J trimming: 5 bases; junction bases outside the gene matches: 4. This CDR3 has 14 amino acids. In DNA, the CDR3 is TGTGCCAGCAGCACCCGACTAGCGGGAGACGAGCAGTACTTC. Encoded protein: CASSTRLAGDEQYF.

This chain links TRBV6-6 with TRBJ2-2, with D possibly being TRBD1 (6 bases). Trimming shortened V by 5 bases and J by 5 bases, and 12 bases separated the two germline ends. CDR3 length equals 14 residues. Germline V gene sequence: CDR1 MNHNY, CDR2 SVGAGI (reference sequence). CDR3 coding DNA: TGTGCCAGCAGTCGACAGGAACCTACCGGGGAGCTGTTTTTT. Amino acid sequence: CASSRQEPTGELFF.

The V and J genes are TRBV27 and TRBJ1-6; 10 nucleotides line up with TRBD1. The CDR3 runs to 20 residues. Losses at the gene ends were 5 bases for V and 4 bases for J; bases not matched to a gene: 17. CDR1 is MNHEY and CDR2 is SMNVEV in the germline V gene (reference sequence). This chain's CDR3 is CASSPGGRIGTGVYNSPLHF. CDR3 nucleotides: TGTGCCAGCAGTCCAGGGGGTCGGATTGGGACAGGGGTGTATAATTCACCCCTCCACTTT.

CDR3 residues: CASSLQRLAVYEQYF. CDR3 sequence (DNA): TGTGCCAGCAGCCTACAGAGGCTAGCGGTCTACGAGCAGTACTTC. V and J are TRBV28 and TRBJ2-7; 7 nucleotides align to TRBD2. Germline V gene sequence: CDR1 MDHEN, CDR2 SYDVKM. V gave up 6 bases and J gave up 3 bases; unmatched junction bases: 11. The CDR3 covers 15 residues.

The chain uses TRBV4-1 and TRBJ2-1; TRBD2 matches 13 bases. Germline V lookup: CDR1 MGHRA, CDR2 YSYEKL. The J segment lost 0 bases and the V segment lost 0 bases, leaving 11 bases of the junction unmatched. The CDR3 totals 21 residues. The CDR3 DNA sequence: TGCGCCAGCAGCCAAGATCGGGGGGTAGGACTAGCGGGGGACTCCTACAATGAGCAGTTCTTC. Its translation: CASSQDRGVGLAGDSYNEQFF.

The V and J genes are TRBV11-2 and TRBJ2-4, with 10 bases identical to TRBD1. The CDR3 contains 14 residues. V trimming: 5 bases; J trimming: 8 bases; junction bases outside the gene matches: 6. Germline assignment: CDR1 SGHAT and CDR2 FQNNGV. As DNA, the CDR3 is TGTGCCAGCAGCCGGGACAGGGGTATGGACATTCAGTACTTC. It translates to CASSRDRGMDIQYF.

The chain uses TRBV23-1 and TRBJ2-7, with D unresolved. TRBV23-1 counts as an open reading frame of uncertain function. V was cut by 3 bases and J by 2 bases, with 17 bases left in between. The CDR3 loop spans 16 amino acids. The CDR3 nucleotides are TGCGCCAGCAGTCAGACCCCTGGGCGCTGGACCTACGAGCAGTACTTC. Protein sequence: CASSQTPGRWTYEQYF.

In DNA form, the CDR3 reads TGTGCCAGCAGACTCGGATGGCAGGGGGCGCCGGTCGACGGCTACACCTTC. Its protein product is CASRLGWQGAPVDGYTF. This sequence joins TRBV5-6 and TRBJ1-2; 8 bases agree with TRBD1. CDR3 size: 17 residues. CDR1 is SGHDT and CDR2 is YYEEEE in the germline V gene. V lost 5 bases to trimming and J lost 8 bases; unmatched junction nucleotides: 20.

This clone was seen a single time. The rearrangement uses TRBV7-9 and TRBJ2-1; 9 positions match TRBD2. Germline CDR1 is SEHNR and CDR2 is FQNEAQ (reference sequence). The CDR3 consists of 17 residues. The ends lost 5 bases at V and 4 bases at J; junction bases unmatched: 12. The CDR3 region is CASSPPPRTSVYNEQFF. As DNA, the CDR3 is TGTGCCAGCAGCCCACCCCCCCGGACTAGCGTATACAATGAGCAGTTCTTC.

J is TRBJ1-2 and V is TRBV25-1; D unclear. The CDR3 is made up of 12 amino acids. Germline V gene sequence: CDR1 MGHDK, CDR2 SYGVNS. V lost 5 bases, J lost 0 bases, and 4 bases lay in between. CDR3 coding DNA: TGTGCCAGCAGTCTTGCTAACTATGGCTACACCTTC. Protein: CASSLANYGYTF.

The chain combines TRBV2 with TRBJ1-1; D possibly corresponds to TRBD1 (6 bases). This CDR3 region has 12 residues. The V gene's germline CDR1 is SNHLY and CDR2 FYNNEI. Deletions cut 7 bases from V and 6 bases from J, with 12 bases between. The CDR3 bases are TGTGCCAGCACCCCAGGGGTTCCTGAAGCTTTCTTT. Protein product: CASTPGVPEAFF.

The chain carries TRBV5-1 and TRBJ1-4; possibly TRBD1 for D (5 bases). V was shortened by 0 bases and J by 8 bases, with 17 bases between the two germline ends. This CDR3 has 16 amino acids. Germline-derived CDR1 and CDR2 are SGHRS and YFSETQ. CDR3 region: CASSLAVLGGDEKLFF. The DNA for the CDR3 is TGCGCCAGCAGCTTGGCCGTTCTGGGGGGTGACGAAAAACTGTTTTTT.

CDR3 region: CASRAGTTYEQYF. CDR3 coding DNA: TGTGCCAGCAGGGCAGGGACAACCTACGAGCAGTACTTC. The chain links TRBV7-9 to TRBJ2-7; D may be TRBD1 (6 bases). Germline CDR1 is SEHNR and CDR2 is FQNEAQ (reference sequence). The CDR3 loop spans 13 amino acids. Trimming took 6 bases from V and 2 from J, leaving 11 bases between them.

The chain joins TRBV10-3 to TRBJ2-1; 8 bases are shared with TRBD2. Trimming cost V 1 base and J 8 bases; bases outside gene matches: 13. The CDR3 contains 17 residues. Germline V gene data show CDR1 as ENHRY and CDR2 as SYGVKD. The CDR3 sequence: CAISEFGRGDPGDEQFF. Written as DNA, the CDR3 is TGTGCCATCAGTGAGTTCGGGAGGGGGGACCCTGGCGATGAGCAGTTCTTC.

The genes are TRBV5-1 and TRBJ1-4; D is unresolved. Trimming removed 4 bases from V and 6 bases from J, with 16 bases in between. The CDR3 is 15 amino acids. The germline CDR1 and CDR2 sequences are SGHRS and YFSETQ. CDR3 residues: CASSINGRSDEKLFF. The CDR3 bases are TGCGCCAGCAGCATTAACGGGAGGTCTGATGAAAAACTGTTTTTT. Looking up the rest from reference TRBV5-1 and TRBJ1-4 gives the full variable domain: KAGVTQTPRYLIKTRGQQVTLSCSPISGHRSVSWYQQTPGQGLQFLFEYFSETQRNKGNFPGRFSGRQFSNSRSEMNVSTLELGDSALYLCASSINGRSDEKLFFGSGTQLSVL.

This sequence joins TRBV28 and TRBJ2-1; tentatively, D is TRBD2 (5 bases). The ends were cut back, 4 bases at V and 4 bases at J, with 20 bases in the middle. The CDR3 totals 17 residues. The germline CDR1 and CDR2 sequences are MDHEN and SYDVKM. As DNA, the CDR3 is TGTGCCAGCAGTTCACCGCAGCCGGGATTGGGATACAATGAGCAGTTCTTC. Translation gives CASSSPQPGLGYNEQFF.

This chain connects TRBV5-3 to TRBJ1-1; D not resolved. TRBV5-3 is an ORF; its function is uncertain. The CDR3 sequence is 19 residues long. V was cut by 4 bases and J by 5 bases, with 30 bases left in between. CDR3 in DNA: TGTGCCAGAAGCGTTTATCCTTTGGTCCGGACTATTTTGCGAACTGAAGCTTTCTTT. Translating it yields CARSVYPLVRTILRTEAFF.